This T cell receptor (beta chain) was sequenced in a study of blood T cell repertoires in COVID-19. Study-wide context: Italy, Spain and the United States were the sources of the convalescent and acute COVID-19 samples. PBMCs, B-cell-depleted T cells, or T cells were the source of the cDNA or gDNA that made up the material.

Per the germline V gene, CDR1 is SNHLY and CDR2 is FYNNEI. Trimming cost V 8 bases and J 5 bases; bases outside gene matches: 7. The CDR3 runs to 14 residues. Original data processing: Estimation of nucleated cell counts was performed using reference gene primer amplification. Assay: immunoSEQ multiplex PCR; the TCRdb copy retains only in-frame clones and omits some. V and J calls and clone size are as listed in that table; D and trimming were resolved from the DNA. The table records about 88,000 clones, 83% of them present only once. Sequencing used peripheral blood. The V call is TRBV2, the J call TRBJ2-5, with 11 bases identical to TRBD2. This receptor was obtained from a human donor in a cohort sampled during active COVID-19. The CDR3 coding sequence is TGTGCCAGCGGTAGCGGGAGGGCCGGGGAGACCCAGTACTTC. Its translation: CASGSGRAGETQYF.